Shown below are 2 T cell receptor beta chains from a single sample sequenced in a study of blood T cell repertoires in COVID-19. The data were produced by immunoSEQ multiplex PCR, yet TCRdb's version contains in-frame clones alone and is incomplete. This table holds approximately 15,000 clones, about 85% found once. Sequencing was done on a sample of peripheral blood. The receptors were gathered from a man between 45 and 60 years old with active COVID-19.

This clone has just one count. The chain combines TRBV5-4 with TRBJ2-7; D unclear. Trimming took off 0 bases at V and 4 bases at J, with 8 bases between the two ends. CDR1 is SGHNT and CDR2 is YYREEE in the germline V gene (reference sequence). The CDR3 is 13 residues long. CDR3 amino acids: CASSLGPYYEQYF. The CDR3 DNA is TGTGCCAGCAGCTTGGGGCCTTATTACGAGCAGTACTTC.

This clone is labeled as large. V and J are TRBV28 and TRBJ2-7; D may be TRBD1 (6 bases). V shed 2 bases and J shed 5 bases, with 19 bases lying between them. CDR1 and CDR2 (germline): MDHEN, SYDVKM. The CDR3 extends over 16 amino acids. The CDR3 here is CASSLVSMGARNEQYF. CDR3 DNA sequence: TGTGCCAGCAGTTTAGTTTCAATGGGGGCTCGGAACGAGCAGTACTTC.